This TCR beta chain was recovered during a study of CD8+CD57+ T cells in acquired aplastic anemia (dated by TCRdb to between 2018 and 2020). Context from the whole study: DNA extracted from sorted CD4+ and CD8+ cells had a mean of around 3 ug, with a range of roughly 0.2 to 27.4 ug. A CD8+CD57+ expansion meant a frequency higher than the mean frequency seen in healthy subjects.

The table lists this clonotype with many counts. This clone's antigen is unknown. Per-nucleotide qualities are absent, and no much larger clonotype sits a single base away. Patients chosen for sequencing had shown expansion of CD8+CD57+ cells by flow cytometry. All patients had severe acquired aplastic anemia diagnosed by International Study of Aplastic Anemia and Agranulocytosis and Camitta criteria. At the time blood was sampled, none of the patients had received any therapy. In the study, sorted CD4+ and CD8+ blood T cells from patients with severe aplastic anemia and from healthy subjects underwent deep sequencing of TCR repertoires. Patients were enrolled under clinicaltrials.gov protocols 00001620, 01623167, 00001397, 00071045, 00081523 and 00961064 in the USA. Ficoll-Paque density gradient centrifugation was used to isolate peripheral blood mononuclear cells. Before DNA was extracted, CD4+ and CD8+ T cells were sorted using either FACS or magnetic beads.

According to the germline V gene, CDR1 reads SGHDT and CDR2 reads YYEEEE. Trimming removed 4 bases from V and 1 base from J; the gene matches leave 6 bases unexplained. From the cysteine through the phenylalanine, the CDR3 covers 15 amino acids. Only the CDR3 region is kept as DNA, spanning 45 bases read in frame from base 1. TCR beta VDJ combination and CDR3 sequence profiling used genomic DNA as the template. An Illumina HiSeq 2000 was the platform used for TCR repertoire sequencing. On the study's bioinformatics: TRBV/TRBJ rearrangement plots, CDR3 size and DJ length profiles, and Simpson's diversity index were used to assess repertoires. Whichever DNA sequence was most abundant in the deep sequencing data was defined as the immunodominant clone. CDR3 amino acid sequences were checked for sharing between subjects and were compared against published repertoires and the VDJdb database. The raw public data were reprocessed by TCRdb itself: fastp quality trimming at Q25, MiXCR clonotype calling, in-frame beta chains only. Every distinct CDR3 protein forms one entry, paired with its most common genes and DNA. TCRdb, not the original authors, processed these V and J calls. This sample comprises approximately 180,000 distinct CDR3 sequences, less than 50% of them detected only once. About 1.8% of the sample is taken by the ten largest.

On the study overall, not on this receptor specifically: Patients and healthy controls showed no significant difference in CD8+ Simpson's diversity (P=0.060). Approximately 27 CD8+ CDR3 sequences were found in both patients and controls but appeared to be highly expressed in patients and within the immunodominant clones of the patients.

This sequence uses TRBV5-6 and TRBJ1-2; TRBD1 aligns with 8 central bases. The source material was sorted CD4+, CD8+, or CD8+CD57+ T cells (not recorded which) from PBMCs. This TCR came from a human donor with aplastic anemia. The nucleotide sequence is given as TGTGCCAGCAGCCCGACAGGGGTCGTTAACTATGGCTACACCTTC. The encoded protein is CASSPTGVVNYGYTF.